This TCR beta chain was sequenced during a study of CD4 T cells in relation to SARS-CoV-2 and coronaviruses. The CDR3 length is 15 residues. CDR1 SNHLY and CDR2 FYNNEI come from the germline V gene. With 6 bases clipped from V and 1 base from J, the junction kept 7 bases outside the gene matches. The data were produced by immunoSEQ multiplex PCR, yet TCRdb's version contains in-frame clones alone and is incomplete. In the table there are tens of thousands of clones, approximately 85% of which are singletons. The origin of this receptor is an adult with COVID-19. The rearrangement links TRBV2 to TRBJ2-7; 9 nucleotides line up with TRBD2. Sequenced material: memory CD4+ T cells from PBMCs. The CDR3 reads CASSSTSGLSYEQYF. CDR3 sequence (DNA): TGTGCCAGCAGCTCAACTAGCGGGCTTTCCTACGAGCAGTACTTC.